The sequence of this TCR beta chain was determined in a study of blood T cell repertoires in COVID-19. Study overall: The study drew acute and convalescent COVID-19 samples from the United States, Italy and Spain. T cells, B-cell-depleted T cells, or PBMCs supplied cDNA or gDNA.

Under the authors' procedure: Amplification with reference gene primers provided the estimates of nucleated cell counts. Measured with immunoSEQ multiplex PCR; TCRdb has only the in-frame clones, and not every one. V and J calls and clone size are as listed in that table; D and trimming were resolved from the DNA. The sample holds over 200,000 clones; roughly 90% are singletons and the top ten take under 4.5%. The germline gives CDR1 MNHEY, CDR2 SVGAGI. CDR3 length equals 15 residues. V was pared by 6 bases and J by 8 bases, with 12 bases of the junction left unmatched. This TCR came from a man aged 55 to 70 who had recovered from COVID-19. The chain is built from TRBV6-5 and TRBJ2-1; 8 nucleotides agree with TRBD1. Input material: peripheral blood. The CDR3 DNA sequence: TGTGCCAGCAGACCCGACAGGGGCACGGTCGATGAGCAGTTCTTC. Amino acids: CASRPDRGTVDEQFF.